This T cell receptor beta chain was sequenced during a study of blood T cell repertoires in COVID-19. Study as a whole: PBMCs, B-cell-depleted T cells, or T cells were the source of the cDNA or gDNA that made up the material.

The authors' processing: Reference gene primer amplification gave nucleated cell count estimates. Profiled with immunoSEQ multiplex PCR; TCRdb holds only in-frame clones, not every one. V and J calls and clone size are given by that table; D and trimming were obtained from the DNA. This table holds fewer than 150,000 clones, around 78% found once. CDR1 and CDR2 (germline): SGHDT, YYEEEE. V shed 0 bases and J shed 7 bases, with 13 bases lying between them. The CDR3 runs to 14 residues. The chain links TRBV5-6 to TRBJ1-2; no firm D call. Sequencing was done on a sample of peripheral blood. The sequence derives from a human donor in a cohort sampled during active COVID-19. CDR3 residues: CASSLVVRNSGYTF. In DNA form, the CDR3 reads TGTGCCAGCAGCTTGGTCGTCAGGAATAGTGGCTACACCTTC.